These 9 T cell receptor beta chains were sequenced from one sample in a study of CD8+ T cells in alopecia areata. Extracted from the samples, RNA was reverse transcribed into cDNA to serve as the sequencing template. Using immunoSEQ multiplex PCR, the repertoire was profiled, and TCRdb retains in-frame clones only, with some absent. Here the sample spans about 250,000 clones, under 80% being singletons. This specimen was CD4+ T cells sorted from blood, taken at week 0. The receptor source for this set is a human donor with alopecia areata.

V gene TRBV30 combines with J gene TRBJ2-1; 7 bases are shared with TRBD1. J lost 15 bases, V lost 4 bases, and 9 bases had no gene match. The CDR3 has 11 residues. Germline V gives CDR1 GTSNPN, CDR2 SVGIG (reference sequence). CDR3 residues: CAWTGTVGLFF. The CDR3 DNA is TGTGCCTGGACCGGGACAGTGGGTTTGTTCTTC.

The CDR3 reads CSGGRTSGQYF. The CDR3 DNA reads as TGCAGCGGAGGGAGGACTAGCGGGCAGTATTTT. The chain employs TRBV29-1 and TRBJ2-3; the match to TRBD2 covers 10 bases. Germline V gene data show CDR1 as SQVTM and CDR2 as ANQGSEA. The V segment lost 7 bases and the J segment 11 bases; nucleotides outside the gene matches: 6. The CDR3 has 11 amino acids.

This clone has only a few counts. V is TRBV7-2 and J is TRBJ2-5, with 8 bases aligning to TRBD2. Germline lookup yields CDR1 SGHTA and CDR2 FQGNSA. J was trimmed by 5 bases and V by 3 bases; bases with no gene match: 8. This CDR3 spans 15 amino acids. CDR3 in DNA: TGTGCCAGCAGCTTGGACCGGACTAGCTTGGAGACCCAGTACTTC. It codes for CASSLDRTSLETQYF.

The gene calls are TRBV30 and TRBJ2-7, with a weak D call TRBD1 (6 bases). The germline CDR1 and CDR2 sequences are GTSNPN and SVGIG (reference sequence). The length of the CDR3 is 13 residues. V dropped 6 bases and J dropped 2 bases, with 14 bases sitting between them. This CDR3 is CACSSRGPYEQYF. The CDR3 bases are TGTGCCTGCAGTAGCAGGGGCCCCTACGAGCAGTACTTC.

This clone was observed a few times. The sample has other DNA sequences that encode this CDR3 too. This chain connects TRBV29-1 to TRBJ1-1; D is undetermined. Germline V gene data show CDR1 as SQVTM and CDR2 as ANQGSEA. This CDR3 has 10 amino acids. The V end lost 7 bases, the J end lost 2 bases, and 5 bases lay between the germline ends. CDR3 sequence: CSAQNTEAFF. CDR3 nucleotides: TGCAGCGCCCAAAACACTGAAGCTTTCTTT.

The gene calls are TRBV30 and TRBJ1-1, with a weak D call TRBD1 (5 bases). CDR3 length: 14 residues. CDR1 is GTSNPN and CDR2 is SVGIG in the germline V gene (reference sequence). The ends were cut back, 3 bases at V and 3 bases at J, with 14 bases in the middle. CDR3 DNA: TGTGCCTGGAGGCCTGGGGGAAGGGACACTGAAGCTTTCTTT. This sequence encodes CAWRPGGRDTEAFF.

The genes are TRBV6-6 and TRBJ2-3, with D hard to call. The germline V gene has CDR1 MNHNY and CDR2 SVGAGI (reference sequence). With 2 bases removed from V and 5 bases from J, the gap between germline ends came to 2 bases. The CDR3 contains 11 residues. The CDR3 DNA reads TGTGCCAGCAGTTACATAGATACGCAGTATTTT. Protein sequence: CASSYIDTQYF.

Only a few counts were recorded for this clone. This chain connects TRBV7-9 to TRBJ1-4; possible D gene TRBD1, 5 bases. Germline-derived CDR1 and CDR2 are SEHNR and FQNEAQ (reference sequence). Trimming pared 3 bases from V and 8 bases from J, leaving 16 bases between. The CDR3 spans 15 residues. The CDR3 DNA follows: TGTGCCAGCAGCTTGGCCACCGGGGCCTACGAAAAACTGTTTTTT. Translated: CASSLATGAYEKLFF.

CDR3 amino acids: CASSFGGSRNQPQHF. DNA for the CDR3: TGTGCCAGCAGCTTTGGGGGTTCGCGCAATCAGCCCCAGCATTTT. The genes are TRBV5-6 and TRBJ1-5; D is perhaps TRBD1 (5 bases). The CDR3 extends over 15 amino acids. CDR1 and CDR2 (germline): SGHDT, YYEEEE. V shed 2 bases and J shed 2 bases, with 11 bases lying between them. The complete variable domain, with remaining parts taken from reference TRBV5-6 and TRBJ1-5, reads DAGVTQSPTHLIKTRGQQVTLRCSPKSGHDTVSWYQQALGQGPQFIFQYYEEEERQRGNFPDRFSGHQFPNYSSELNVNALLLGDSALYLCASSFGGSRNQPQHFGDGTRLSIL.